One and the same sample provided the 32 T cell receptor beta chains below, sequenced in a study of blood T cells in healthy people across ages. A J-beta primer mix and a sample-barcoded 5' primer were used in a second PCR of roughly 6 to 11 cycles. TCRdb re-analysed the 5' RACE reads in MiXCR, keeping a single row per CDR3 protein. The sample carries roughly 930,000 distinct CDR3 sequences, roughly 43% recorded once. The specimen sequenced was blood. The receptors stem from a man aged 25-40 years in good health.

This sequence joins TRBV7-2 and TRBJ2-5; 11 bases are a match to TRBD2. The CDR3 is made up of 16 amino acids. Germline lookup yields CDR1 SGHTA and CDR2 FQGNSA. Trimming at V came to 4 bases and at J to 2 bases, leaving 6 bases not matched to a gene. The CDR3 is CASSSRLAGYQETQYF. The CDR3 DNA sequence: TGTGCCAGCAGCTCCCGACTAGCGGGGTATCAAGAGACCCAGTACTTC.

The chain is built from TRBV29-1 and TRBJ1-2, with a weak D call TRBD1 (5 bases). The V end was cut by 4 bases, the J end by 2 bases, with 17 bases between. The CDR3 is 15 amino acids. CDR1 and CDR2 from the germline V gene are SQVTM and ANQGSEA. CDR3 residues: CSVVLTAGANYGYTF. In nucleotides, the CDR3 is TGCAGCGTTGTCCTAACAGCTGGGGCCAACTATGGCTACACCTTC.

CDR3 residues: CASVSSYEQYF. CDR3 in DNA: TGTGCCAGCGTAAGCTCCTACGAGCAGTACTTC. The chain carries TRBV3-1 and TRBJ2-7; D is ambiguous. This CDR3 is 11 amino acids long. Germline CDR1 reads LGHDT; CDR2 reads YNNKEL (reference sequence). V shed 8 bases and J shed 0 bases, with 5 bases lying between them.

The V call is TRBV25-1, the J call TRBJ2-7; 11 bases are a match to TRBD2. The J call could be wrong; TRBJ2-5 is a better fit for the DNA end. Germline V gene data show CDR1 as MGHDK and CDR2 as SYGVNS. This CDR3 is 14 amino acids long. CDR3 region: CASRGTSGWETQYF. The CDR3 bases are TGTGCCAGCAGGGGGACTAGCGGTTGGGAGACCCAGTACTTC.

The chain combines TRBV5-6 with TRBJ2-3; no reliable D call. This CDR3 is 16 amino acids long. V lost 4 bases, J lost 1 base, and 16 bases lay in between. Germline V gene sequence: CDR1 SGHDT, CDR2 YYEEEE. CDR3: CASSLYEKRRTDTQYF. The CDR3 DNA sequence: TGTGCCAGCAGCCTTTACGAGAAACGCCGCACAGATACGCAGTATTTT.

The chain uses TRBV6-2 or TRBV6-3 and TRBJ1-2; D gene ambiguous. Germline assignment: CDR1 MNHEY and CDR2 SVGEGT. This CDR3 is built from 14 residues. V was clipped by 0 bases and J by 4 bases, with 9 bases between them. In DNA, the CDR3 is TGTGCCAGCAGTTACTCGGTGGGGAGCTATGGCTACACCTTC. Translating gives CASSYSVGSYGYTF.

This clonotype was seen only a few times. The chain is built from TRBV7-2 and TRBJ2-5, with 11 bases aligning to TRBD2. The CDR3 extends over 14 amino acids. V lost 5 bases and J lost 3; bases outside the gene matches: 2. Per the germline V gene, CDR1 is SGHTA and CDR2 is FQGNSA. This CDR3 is CASSEGLAEETQYF. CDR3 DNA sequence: TGTGCCAGCAGCGAGGGACTAGCGGAAGAGACCCAGTACTTC. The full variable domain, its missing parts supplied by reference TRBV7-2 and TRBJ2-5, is GAGVSQSPSNKVTEKGKDVELRCDPISGHTALYWYRQSLGQGLEFLIYFQGNSAPDKSGLPSDRFSAERTGGSVSTLTIQRTQQEDSAVYLCASSEGLAEETQYFGPGTRLLVL.

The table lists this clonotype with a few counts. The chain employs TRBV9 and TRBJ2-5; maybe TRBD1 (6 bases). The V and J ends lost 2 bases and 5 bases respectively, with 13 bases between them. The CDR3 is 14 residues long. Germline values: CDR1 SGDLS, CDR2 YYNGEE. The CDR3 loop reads CASSVRDTLETQYF. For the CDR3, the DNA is TGTGCCAGCAGCGTCCGGGACACCCTCGAGACCCAGTACTTC.

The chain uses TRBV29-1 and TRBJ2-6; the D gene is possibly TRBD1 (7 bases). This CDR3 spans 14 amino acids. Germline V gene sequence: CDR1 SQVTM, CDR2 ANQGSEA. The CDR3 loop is CGWGVSGGGDVLTF. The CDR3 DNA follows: TGCGGCTGGGGGGTATCAGGGGGAGGAGACGTCCTGACTTTC.

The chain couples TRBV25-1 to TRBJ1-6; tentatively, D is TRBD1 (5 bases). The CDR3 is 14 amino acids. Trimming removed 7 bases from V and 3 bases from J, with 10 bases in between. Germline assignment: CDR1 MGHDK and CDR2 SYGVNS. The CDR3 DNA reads TGTGCCAGCACGCGGGACTTCTATAATTCACCCCTCCACTTT. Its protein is CASTRDFYNSPLHF.

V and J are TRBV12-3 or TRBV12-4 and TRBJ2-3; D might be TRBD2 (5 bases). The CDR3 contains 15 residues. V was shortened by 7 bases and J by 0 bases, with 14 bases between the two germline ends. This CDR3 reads CASTPGNPSTDTQYF. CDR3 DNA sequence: TGTGCCAGCACTCCGGGGAACCCTAGCACAGATACGCAGTATTTT.

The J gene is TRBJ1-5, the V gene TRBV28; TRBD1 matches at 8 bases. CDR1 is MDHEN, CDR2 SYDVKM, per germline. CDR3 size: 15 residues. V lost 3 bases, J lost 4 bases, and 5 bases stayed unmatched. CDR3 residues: CASSLPDRGNQPQHF. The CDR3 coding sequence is TGTGCCAGCAGTTTGCCCGACAGGGGAAATCAGCCCCAGCATTTT. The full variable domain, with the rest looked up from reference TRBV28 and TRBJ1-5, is DVKVTQSSRYLVKRTGEKVFLECVQDMDHENMFWYRQDPGLGLRLIYFSYDVKMKEKGDIPEGYSVSREKKERFSLILESASTNQTSMYLCASSLPDRGNQPQHFGDGTRLSIL.

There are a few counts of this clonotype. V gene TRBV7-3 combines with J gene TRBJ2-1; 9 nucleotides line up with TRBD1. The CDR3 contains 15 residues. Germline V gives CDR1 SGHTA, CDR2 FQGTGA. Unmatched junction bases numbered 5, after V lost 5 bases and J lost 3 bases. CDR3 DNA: TGTGCCAGCAGCATCCGGGACAGGGACTACAATGAGCAGTTCTTC. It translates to CASSIRDRDYNEQFF. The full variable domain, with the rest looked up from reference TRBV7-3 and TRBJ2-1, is GAGVSQTPSNKVTEKGKYVELRCDPISGHTALYWYRQSLGQGPEFLIYFQGTGAADDSGLPNDRFFAVRPEGSVSTLKIQRTERGDSAVYLCASSIRDRDYNEQFFGPGTRLTVL.

The CDR3 DNA reads TGTGCCAGCAGCTTAAGATGGCAGGGCGAAAAACTGTTTTTT. It specifies CASSLRWQGEKLFF. This sequence joins TRBV7-2 and TRBJ1-4; D is possibly TRBD1 (5 bases). The CDR3 covers 14 residues. V shed 2 bases and J shed 8 bases, with 12 bases lying between them. Germline assignment: CDR1 SGHTA and CDR2 FQGNSA.

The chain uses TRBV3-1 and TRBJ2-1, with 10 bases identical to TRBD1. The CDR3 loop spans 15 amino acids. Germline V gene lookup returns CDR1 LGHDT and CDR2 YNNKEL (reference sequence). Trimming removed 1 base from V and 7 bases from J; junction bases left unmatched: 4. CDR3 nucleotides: TGTGCCAGCAGCCAAGTACGACAGGGGGCGAATGAGCAGTTCTTC. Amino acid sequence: CASSQVRQGANEQFF.

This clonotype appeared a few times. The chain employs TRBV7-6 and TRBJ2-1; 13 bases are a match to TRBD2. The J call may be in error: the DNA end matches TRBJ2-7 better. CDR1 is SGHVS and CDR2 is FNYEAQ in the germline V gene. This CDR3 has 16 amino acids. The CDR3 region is CASSDGTSGDYNEQYF. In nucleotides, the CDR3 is TGTGCCAGCAGCGACGGGACTAGCGGGGACTACAATGAGCAGTACTTC.

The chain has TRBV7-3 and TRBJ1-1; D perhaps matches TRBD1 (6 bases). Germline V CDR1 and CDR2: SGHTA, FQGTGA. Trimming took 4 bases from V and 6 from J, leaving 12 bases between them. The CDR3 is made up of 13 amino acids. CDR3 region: CASSSVQGAEAFF. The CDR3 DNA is TGTGCCAGCAGCTCGGTACAGGGTGCTGAAGCTTTCTTT.

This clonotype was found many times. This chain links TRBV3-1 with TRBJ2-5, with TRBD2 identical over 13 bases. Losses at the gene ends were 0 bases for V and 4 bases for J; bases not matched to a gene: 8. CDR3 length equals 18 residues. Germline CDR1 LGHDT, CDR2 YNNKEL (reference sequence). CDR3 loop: CASSQDRGLAGQTETQYF. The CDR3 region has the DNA TGTGCCAGCAGCCAAGATAGGGGACTAGCGGGACAGACAGAGACCCAGTACTTC.

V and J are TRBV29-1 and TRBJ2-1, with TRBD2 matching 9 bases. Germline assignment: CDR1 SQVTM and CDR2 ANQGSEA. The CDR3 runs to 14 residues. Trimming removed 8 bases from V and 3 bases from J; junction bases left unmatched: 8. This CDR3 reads CSLAGRGGYNEQFF. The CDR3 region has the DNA TGCAGCCTCGCCGGGCGGGGGGGCTACAATGAGCAGTTCTTC.

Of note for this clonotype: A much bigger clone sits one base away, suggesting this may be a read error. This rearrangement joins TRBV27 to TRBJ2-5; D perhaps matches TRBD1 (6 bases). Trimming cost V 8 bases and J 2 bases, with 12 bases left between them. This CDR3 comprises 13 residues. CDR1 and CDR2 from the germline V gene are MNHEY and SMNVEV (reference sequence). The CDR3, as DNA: TGTGCCAGCTGCGAACAGGGTCAAGAGACCCAGTACTTC. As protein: CASCEQGQETQYF.

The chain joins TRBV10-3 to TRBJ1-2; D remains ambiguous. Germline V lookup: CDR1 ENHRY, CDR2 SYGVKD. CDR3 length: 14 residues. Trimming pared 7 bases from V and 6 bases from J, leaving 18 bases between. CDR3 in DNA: TGTGCCATCACCCAAGGTGGAGGGCTCCATGGCTACACCTTC. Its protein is CAITQGGGLHGYTF.

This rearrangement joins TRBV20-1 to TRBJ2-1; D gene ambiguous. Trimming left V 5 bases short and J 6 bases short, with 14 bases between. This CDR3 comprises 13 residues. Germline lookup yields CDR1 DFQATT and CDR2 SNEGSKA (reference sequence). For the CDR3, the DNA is TGCAGTGCTCGCAAGCCTTTGGGCAATGAGCAGTTCTTC. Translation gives CSARKPLGNEQFF.

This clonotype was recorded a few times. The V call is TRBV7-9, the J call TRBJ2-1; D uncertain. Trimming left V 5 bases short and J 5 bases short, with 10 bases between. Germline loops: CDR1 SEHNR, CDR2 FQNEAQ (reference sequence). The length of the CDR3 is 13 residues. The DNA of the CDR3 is TGTGCCAGCAGCCACCTTTTGGACAATGAGCAGTTCTTC. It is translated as CASSHLLDNEQFF.

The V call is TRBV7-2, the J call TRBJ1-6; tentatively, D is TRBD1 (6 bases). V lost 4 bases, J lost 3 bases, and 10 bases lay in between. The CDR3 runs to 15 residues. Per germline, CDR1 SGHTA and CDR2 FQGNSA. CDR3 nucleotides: TGTGCCAGCAGCTCAGGACAGATCTATAATTCACCCCTCCACTTT. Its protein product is CASSSGQIYNSPLHF.

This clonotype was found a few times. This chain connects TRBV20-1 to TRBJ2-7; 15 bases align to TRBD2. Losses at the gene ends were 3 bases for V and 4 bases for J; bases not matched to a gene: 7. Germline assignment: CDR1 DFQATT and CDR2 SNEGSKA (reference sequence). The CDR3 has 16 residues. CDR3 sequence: CSASPGTSGGNYEQYF. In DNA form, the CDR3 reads TGCAGTGCTAGCCCCGGGACTAGCGGGGGGAATTACGAGCAGTACTTC.

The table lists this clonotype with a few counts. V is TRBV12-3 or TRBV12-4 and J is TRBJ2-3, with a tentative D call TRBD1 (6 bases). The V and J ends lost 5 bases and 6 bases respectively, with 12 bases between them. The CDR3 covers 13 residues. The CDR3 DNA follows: TGTGCCAGCAGTCCCAGGGGACGGGATACGCAGTATTTT. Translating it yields CASSPRGRDTQYF.

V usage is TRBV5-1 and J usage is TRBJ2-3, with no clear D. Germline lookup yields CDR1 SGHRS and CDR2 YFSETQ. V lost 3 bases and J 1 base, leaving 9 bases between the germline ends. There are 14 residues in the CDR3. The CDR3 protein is CASSSDSRTDTQYF. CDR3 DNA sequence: TGCGCCAGCAGCTCCGATAGTCGCACAGATACGCAGTATTTT.

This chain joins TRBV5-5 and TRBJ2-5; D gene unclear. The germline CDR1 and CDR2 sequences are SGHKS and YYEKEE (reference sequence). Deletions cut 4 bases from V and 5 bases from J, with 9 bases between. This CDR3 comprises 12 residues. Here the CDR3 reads CASSPDAETQYF. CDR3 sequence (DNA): TGTGCCAGCAGCCCGGACGCGGAGACCCAGTACTTC.

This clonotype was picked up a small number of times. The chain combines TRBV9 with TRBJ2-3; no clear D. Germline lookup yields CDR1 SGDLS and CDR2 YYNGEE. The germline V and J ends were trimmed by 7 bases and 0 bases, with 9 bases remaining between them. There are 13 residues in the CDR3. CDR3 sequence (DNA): TGTGCCAGCTTTCGGGTTAGCACAGATACGCAGTATTTT. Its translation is CASFRVSTDTQYF.

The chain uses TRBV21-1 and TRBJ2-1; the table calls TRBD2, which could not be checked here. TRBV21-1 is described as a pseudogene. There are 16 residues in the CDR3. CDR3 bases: TGTGCCAGCAGCAAATCCCTCCGAGGATCCTACAATGAGCAGTTCTTC. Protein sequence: CASSKSLRGSYNEQFF.

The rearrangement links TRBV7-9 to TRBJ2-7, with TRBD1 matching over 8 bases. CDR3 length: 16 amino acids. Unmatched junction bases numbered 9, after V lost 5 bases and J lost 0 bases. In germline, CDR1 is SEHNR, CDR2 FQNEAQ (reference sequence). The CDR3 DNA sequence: TGTGCCAGCAGCCCTCGGACAGGGCTAAGCTCCTACGAGCAGTACTTC. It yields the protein CASSPRTGLSSYEQYF. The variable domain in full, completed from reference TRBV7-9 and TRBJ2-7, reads DTGVSQNPRHKITKRGQNVTFRCDPISEHNRLYWYRQTLGQGPEFLTYFQNEAQLEKSRLLSDRFSAERPKGSFSTLEIQRTEQGDSAMYLCASSPRTGLSSYEQYFGPGTRLTVT.

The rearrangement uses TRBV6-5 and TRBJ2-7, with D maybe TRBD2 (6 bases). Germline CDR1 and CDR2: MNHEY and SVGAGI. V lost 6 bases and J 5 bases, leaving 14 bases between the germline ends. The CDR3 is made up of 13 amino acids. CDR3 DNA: TGTGCCAGCAGCCGCGCGGGGAACCACGAGCAGTACTTC. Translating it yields CASSRAGNHEQYF.